The sequence of this T cell receptor (beta chain) was determined in a study of response to subunit inactivated influenza vaccine. General study results and limits: Every seasonal influenza vaccination brings in few new T cells, the authors suggested.

TCRdb reprocessed the RT-PCR reads via MiXCR and lists one record per CDR3 protein. The sample includes over 650,000 distinct CDR3 sequences, approximately 17% of them seen just once. Germline trimming cut 2 bases from V and 0 bases from J; bases unmatched to any gene: 3. This CDR3 region has 17 residues. This clonotype occurred once. Antigen specificity is unknown. The specimen comprised PBMCs from blood, sampled more than 4 days after vaccination. This rearrangement joins TRBV12-3 or TRBV12-4 to TRBJ2-1, with 11 bases fitting TRBD2. This sequence was found in a man aged 45-65 years who received an inactivated influenza vaccine. CDR3 coding DNA: TGTGCCAGCAGTTTATCGACTAGCGGGGTCTCCTACAATGAGCAGTTCTTC. This encodes CASSLSTSGVSYNEQFF.